This entry lists 6 T cell receptor beta chains sequenced from one sample in a study of blood T cell repertoires in COVID-19. Using immunoSEQ multiplex PCR, the repertoire was profiled, and TCRdb retains in-frame clones only, with some absent. This table holds 250,000 to 400,000 clones, under 90% found once. The specimen sequenced was peripheral blood. These receptors were obtained from a woman in her twenties or thirties with COVID-19, enrolled during active disease.

The V gene is TRBV18, the J gene TRBJ2-5, with 8 bases identical to TRBD2. Germline CDR1 is KGHSH and CDR2 is LQKENI. The CDR3 length is 14 residues. V lost 6 bases to trimming and J lost 2 bases; unmatched junction nucleotides: 5. CDR3 coding DNA: TGTGCCAGCTCGCCGACTAGCGAACAAGAGACCCAGTACTTC. Translation gives CASSPTSEQETQYF.

The J gene is TRBJ1-5, the V gene TRBV18; D might be TRBD1 (6 bases). In germline, CDR1 is KGHSH, CDR2 LQKENI. Trimming left V 4 bases short and J 3 bases short, with 13 bases between. CDR3 length: 15 amino acids. Written as DNA, the CDR3 is TGTGCCAGCTCACGGGCCGGACAGCCCAATCAGCCCCAGCATTTT. Amino acid sequence: CASSRAGQPNQPQHF.

This clone was seen just once. J is TRBJ2-1 and V is TRBV6-5; possibly TRBD2 for D (6 bases). Deletions cut 4 bases from V and 7 bases from J, with 14 bases between. Germline V lookup: CDR1 MNHEY, CDR2 SVGAGI. The CDR3 has 14 residues. CDR3 in amino acids: CASSSGLTWNEQFF. The DNA of the CDR3 is TGTGCCAGCAGTTCGGGACTTACATGGAATGAGCAGTTCTTC.

J is TRBJ1-1 and V is TRBV5-1; 7 bases fit TRBD1. This CDR3 spans 15 amino acids. Trimming at V came to 2 bases and at J to 3 bases, leaving 7 bases not matched to a gene. Germline-derived CDR1 and CDR2 are SGHRS and YFSETQ. Here the CDR3 DNA reads TGCGCCAGCAGCTTTCCGACAGGGACCGACACTGAAGCTTTCTTT. Translating gives CASSFPTGTDTEAFF.

J is TRBJ2-3 and V is TRBV28, with 15 bases lining up with TRBD2. Germline CDR1 MDHEN, CDR2 SYDVKM. Trimming took 2 bases from V and 5 from J; bases not matched to a gene: 8. This CDR3 is 18 amino acids long. CDR3 nucleotide sequence: TGTGCCAGCAGTTTACGGACTAGCGGGAGGGGTCGGGGAGATACGCAGTATTTT. It specifies CASSLRTSGRGRGDTQYF.

The rearrangement joins TRBV18 to TRBJ2-1; perhaps TRBD2 as D (6 bases). The CDR3 has 15 amino acids. Germline CDR1 KGHSH, CDR2 LQKENI. V lost 3 bases and J lost 3, with 12 bases in between. The CDR3 region has the DNA TGTGCCAGCTCACCGAGCGGGCGGCTCTACAATGAGCAGTTCTTC. It specifies CASSPSGRLYNEQFF.